These T cell receptor beta chains were read from a single sample in a study of shared clonotypes between healthy human individuals. Produced via immunoSEQ multiplex PCR; TCRdb's table is partial and in-frame only. This sample yields fewer than 2.5 million clones, of which more than 85% are seen a single time; approximately 0.35% belongs to the top ten. Sequenced material: naive CD4+ T cells from PBMCs. Receptor source: a man younger than 35 in good health. Some clones in this sample may be carry-over from other donors' samples. Each CDR3 is given with its conserved first and last residue. A D gene is named only where the DNA matches it firmly. Only some rows state a clone size, as once, few, many or a class for expanded clones.

CDR3 length	V gene	J gene	clone size	D gene	CDR3 protein	CDR3 DNA
14	TRBV12-5	TRBJ2-1	-	-	CASGLTSRRDEQFF	TGTGCTAGTGGTTTGACTTCGCGGAGGGATGAGCAGTTCTTC
16	TRBV5-1	TRBJ1-4	-	-	CASSSSGTTTNEKLFF	TGCGCCAGCAGCTCCAGCGGGACAACAACTAATGAAAAACTGTTTTTT
13	TRBV28	TRBJ1-4	-	-	CATQGSINEKLFF	TGTGCCACCCAGGGATCAATTAATGAAAAACTGTTTTTT
14	TRBV5-1	TRBJ2-1	-	TRBD1	CASSEGALNNEQFF	TGCGCCAGCAGCGAGGGGGCGCTTAACAATGAGCAGTTCTTC
14	TRBV2	TRBJ1-3	-	-	CASSVSDRGNTIYF	TGTGCCAGCAGTGTATCAGACAGAGGAAACACCATATATTTT
15	TRBV18	TRBJ1-4	-	TRBD1	CASSSGQGRNEKLFF	TGTGCCAGCTCATCCGGACAGGGTCGGAATGAAAAACTGTTTTTT
14	TRBV6-5	TRBJ2-3	-	TRBD2	CASRWGGSADTQYF	TGTGCCAGCAGGTGGGGGGGATCAGCAGATACGCAGTATTTT
16	TRBV18	TRBJ2-5	once	-	CASSGLAGPPQETQYF	TGTGCCAGCTCTGGACTTGCAGGGCCACCCCAAGAGACCCAGTACTTC
13	TRBV28	TRBJ1-3	-	-	CASSPIAGNTIYF	TGTGCCAGCAGTCCCATAGCTGGAAACACCATATATTTT
17	TRBV4-1	TRBJ2-1	-	TRBD1	CASSQPLDRDSYNEQFF	TGCGCCAGCAGCCAACCTCTGGACAGGGACTCCTACAATGAGCAGTTCTTC
18	TRBV7-9	TRBJ2-1	-	TRBD2	CASSPIDPAGYTYNEQFF	TGTGCCAGCAGCCCCATAGACCCAGCGGGATACACCTACAATGAGCAGTTCTTC
15	TRBV7-2	TRBJ2-3	-	-	CASRQPGTLLGRQYF	TGTGCCAGCAGACAACCCGGGACCCTCCTCGGGCGGCAGTATTTT
18	TRBV19	TRBJ2-2	-	-	CASSIYRGAPLASGELFF	TGTGCCAGCAGTATTTATCGGGGCGCGCCATTGGCCTCCGGGGAGCTGTTTTTT
13	TRBV5-1	TRBJ2-7	-	-	CASSLGPLYEQYF	TGCGCCAGCAGCTTGGGGCCACTCTACGAGCAGTACTTC
16	TRBV27	TRBJ2-7	-	TRBD2	CASSFNSGSSYYEQYF	TGTGCCAGCAGTTTCAATAGCGGGAGTTCATACTACGAGCAGTACTTC
13	TRBV25-1	TRBJ1-1	few	-	CASSELRNTEAFF	TGTGCCAGCAGTGAACTCCGGAACACTGAAGCTTTCTTT
14	TRBV6-1	TRBJ2-7	-	-	CASSEGAGSSEQYF	TGTGCCAGCAGTGAAGGGGCAGGGAGCTCCGAGCAGTACTTC
16	TRBV5-4	TRBJ1-4	-	TRBD1	CASSAVSGQGMGKLFF	TGTGCCAGCAGCGCGGTTTCGGGACAGGGTATGGGAAAACTGTTTTTT
15	TRBV10-3	TRBJ1-5	-	TRBD1	CAISENRGDNQPQHF	TGTGCCATCAGCGAAAACAGGGGGGACAATCAGCCCCAGCATTTT
15	TRBV4-2	TRBJ2-5	-	-	CASSLVGGIQETQYF	TGTGCCAGCAGCCTCGTGGGCGGGATCCAAGAGACCCAGTACTTC
15	TRBV5-6	TRBJ1-5	once	TRBD1	CASSLAGTGVRPQHF	TGTGCCAGCAGCTTGGCCGGGACAGGGGTTAGGCCCCAGCATTTT
18	TRBV5-6	TRBJ1-4	-	TRBD1	CASSLWNRGGSGNEKLFF	TGTGCCAGCAGCTTGTGGAACAGGGGAGGATCGGGTAATGAAAAACTGTTTTTT
13	TRBV9	TRBJ2-5	-	-	CASSAGREETQYF	TGTGCCAGCAGCGCCGGACGGGAAGAGACCCAGTACTTC
14	TRBV7-9	TRBJ2-3	few	-	CASSLTGSTDTQYF	TGTGCCAGCAGCTTAACAGGGAGCACAGATACGCAGTATTTT
15	TRBV5-4	TRBJ1-4	-	-	CASSLAGQGSGKLFF	TGTGCCAGCAGCTTGGCAGGTCAGGGGAGTGGAAAACTGTTTTTT
17	TRBV7-9	TRBJ2-5	-	TRBD2	CASSLRTSGRAVETQYF	TGTGCCAGCAGCCTTCGGACTAGCGGGAGGGCCGTGGAGACCCAGTACTTC
17	TRBV6-4	TRBJ1-5	once	TRBD1	CASQGQGPLSCNQPQHF	TGTGCCAGTCAAGGACAGGGGCCTCTAAGTTGCAATCAGCCCCAGCATTTT
15	TRBV28	TRBJ1-4	-	TRBD1	CASTLPGTGARKLFF	TGTGCCAGCACCCTCCCAGGAACAGGGGCTCGGAAACTGTTTTTT
13	TRBV11-2	TRBJ1-1	-	-	CASSLGGNTEAFF	TGTGCCAGCAGTCTGGGGGGGAACACTGAAGCTTTCTTT
12	TRBV6-6	TRBJ2-5	few	-	CASSYSRETQYF	TGTGCCAGCAGTTACTCGAGAGAGACCCAGTACTTC
17	TRBV7-9	TRBJ1-2	once	TRBD1	CASSRLTPGQAPYGYTF	TGTGCCAGCAGTCGACTCACCCCGGGACAGGCGCCCTATGGCTACACCTTC
13	TRBV7-3	TRBJ2-1	-	-	CASSSYGGDEQFF	TGTGCCAGCAGCTCCTACGGAGGCGATGAGCAGTTCTTC
19	TRBV29-1	TRBJ2-7	-	TRBD2	CSVASPSPGLAGFAYEQYF	TGCAGCGTTGCGTCCCCGTCCCCGGGACTAGCGGGTTTCGCCTACGAGCAGTACTTC